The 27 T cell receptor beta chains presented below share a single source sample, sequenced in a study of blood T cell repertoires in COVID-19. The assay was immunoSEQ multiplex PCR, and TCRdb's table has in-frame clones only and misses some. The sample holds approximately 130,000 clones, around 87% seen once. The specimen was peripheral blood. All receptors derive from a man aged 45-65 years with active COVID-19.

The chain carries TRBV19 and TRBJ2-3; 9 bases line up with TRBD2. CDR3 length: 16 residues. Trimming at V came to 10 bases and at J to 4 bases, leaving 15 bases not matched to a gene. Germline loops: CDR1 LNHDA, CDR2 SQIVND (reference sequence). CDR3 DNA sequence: TGTGCCACATCATACGGGGGCGGGGGGGCCCCAGATACGCAGTATTTT. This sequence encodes CATSYGGGGAPDTQYF.

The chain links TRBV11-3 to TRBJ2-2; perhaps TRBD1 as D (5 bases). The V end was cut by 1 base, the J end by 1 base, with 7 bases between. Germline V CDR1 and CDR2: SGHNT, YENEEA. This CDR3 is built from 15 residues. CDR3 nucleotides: TGTGCCAGCAGCTTAGGGACAAAGAACACCGGGGAGCTGTTTTTT. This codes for CASSLGTKNTGELFF.

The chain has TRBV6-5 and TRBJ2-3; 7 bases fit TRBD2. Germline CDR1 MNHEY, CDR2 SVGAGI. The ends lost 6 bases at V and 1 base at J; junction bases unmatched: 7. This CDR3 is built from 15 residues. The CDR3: CASRSRAGGTDTQYF. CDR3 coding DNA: TGTGCCAGCAGGTCTCGGGCGGGGGGCACAGATACGCAGTATTTT.

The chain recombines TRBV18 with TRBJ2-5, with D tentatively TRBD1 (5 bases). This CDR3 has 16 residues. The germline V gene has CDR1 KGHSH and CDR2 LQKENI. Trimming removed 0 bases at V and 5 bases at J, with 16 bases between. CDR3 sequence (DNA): TGTGCCAGCTCACCACCTGGACACTTACCCGGGGAGACCCAGTACTTC. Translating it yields CASSPPGHLPGETQYF.

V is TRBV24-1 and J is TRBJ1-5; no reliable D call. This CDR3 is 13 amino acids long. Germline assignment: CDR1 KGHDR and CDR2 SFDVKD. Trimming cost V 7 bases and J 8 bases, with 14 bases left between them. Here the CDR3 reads CATSRGDQEPQHF. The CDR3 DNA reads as TGTGCCACCAGCCGGGGAGATCAGGAGCCCCAGCATTTT.

Written as DNA, the CDR3 is TGTGCCAGCAGCCCTGGACAGGGCGGAGAGACCCAGTACTTC. Translated: CASSPGQGGETQYF. This chain links TRBV7-9 with TRBJ2-5; 8 bases match TRBD1. J gave up 4 bases and V 5 bases, and 6 bases lay outside the gene matches. Germline assignment: CDR1 SEHNR and CDR2 FQNEAQ (reference sequence). The CDR3 sequence is 14 residues long.

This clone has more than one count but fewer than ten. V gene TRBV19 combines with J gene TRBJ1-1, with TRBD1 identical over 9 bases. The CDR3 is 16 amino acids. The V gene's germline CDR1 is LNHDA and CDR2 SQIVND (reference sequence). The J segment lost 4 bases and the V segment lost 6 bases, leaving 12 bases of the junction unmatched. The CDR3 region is CASRNTGQGWVTEAFF. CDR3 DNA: TGTGCCAGTAGAAACACGGGACAGGGCTGGGTCACTGAAGCTTTCTTT.

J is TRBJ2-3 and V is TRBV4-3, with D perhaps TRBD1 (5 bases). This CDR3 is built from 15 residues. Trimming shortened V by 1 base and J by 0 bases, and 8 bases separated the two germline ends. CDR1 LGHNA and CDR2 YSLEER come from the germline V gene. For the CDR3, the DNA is TGCGCCAGCAGCCAAGTGACAGCTAGCACAGATACGCAGTATTTT. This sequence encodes CASSQVTASTDTQYF.

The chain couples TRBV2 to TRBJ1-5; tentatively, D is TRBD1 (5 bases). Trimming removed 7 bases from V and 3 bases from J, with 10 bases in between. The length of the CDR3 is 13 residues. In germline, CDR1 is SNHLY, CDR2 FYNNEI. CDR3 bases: TGTGCCAGCAAGGGGCAGGTCAATCAGCCCCAGCATTTT. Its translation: CASKGQVNQPQHF.

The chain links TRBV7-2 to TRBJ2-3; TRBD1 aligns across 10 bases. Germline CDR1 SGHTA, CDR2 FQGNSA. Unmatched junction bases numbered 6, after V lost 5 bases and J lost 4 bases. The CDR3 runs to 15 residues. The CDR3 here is CASSPGTGAADTQYF. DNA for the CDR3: TGTGCCAGCAGCCCTGGGACAGGGGCGGCAGATACGCAGTATTTT.

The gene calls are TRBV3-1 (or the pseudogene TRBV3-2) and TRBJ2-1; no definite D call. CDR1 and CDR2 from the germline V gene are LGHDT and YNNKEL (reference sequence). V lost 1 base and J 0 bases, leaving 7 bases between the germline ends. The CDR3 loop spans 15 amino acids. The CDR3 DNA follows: TGTGCCAGCAGCCAAGGGTCGAGCTCCTACAATGAGCAGTTCTTC. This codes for CASSQGSSSYNEQFF.

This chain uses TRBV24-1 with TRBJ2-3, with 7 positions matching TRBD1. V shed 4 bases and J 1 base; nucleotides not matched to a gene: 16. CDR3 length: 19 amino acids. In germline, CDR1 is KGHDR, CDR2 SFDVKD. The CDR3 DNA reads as TGTGCCACCAGTGACCCTACAGGGGACAATCTCTTTGGCACAGATACGCAGTATTTT. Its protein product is CATSDPTGDNLFGTDTQYF.

The CDR3 loop reads CASTFRGQINYGYTF. The DNA for the CDR3 is TGTGCCAGCACTTTTCGAGGGCAAATTAACTATGGCTACACCTTC. The chain carries TRBV5-5 and TRBJ1-2; no clear D. Deletions cut 6 bases from V and 1 base from J, with 16 bases between. The CDR3 is 15 amino acids. The germline V gene encodes CDR1 SGHKS and CDR2 YYEKEE (reference sequence).

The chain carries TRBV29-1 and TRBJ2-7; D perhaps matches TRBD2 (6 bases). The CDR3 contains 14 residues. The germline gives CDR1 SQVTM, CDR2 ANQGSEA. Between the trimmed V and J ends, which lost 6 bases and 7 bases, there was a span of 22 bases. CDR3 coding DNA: TGCAGCGTGAAGGTCTTGAGGAGGGAAGGTGAGCAGTACTTC. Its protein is CSVKVLRREGEQYF.

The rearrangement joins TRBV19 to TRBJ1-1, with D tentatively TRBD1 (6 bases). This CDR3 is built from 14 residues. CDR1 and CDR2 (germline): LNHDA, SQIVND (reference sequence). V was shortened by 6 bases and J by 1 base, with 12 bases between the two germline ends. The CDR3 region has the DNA TGTGCCAGTAGAAACAGGGAGCCGAACACTGAAGCTTTCTTT. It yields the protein CASRNREPNTEAFF.

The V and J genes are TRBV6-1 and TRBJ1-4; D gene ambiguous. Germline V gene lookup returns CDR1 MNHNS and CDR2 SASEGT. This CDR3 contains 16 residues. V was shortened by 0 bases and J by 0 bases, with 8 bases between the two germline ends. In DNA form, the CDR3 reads TGTGCCAGCAGTGAAGCCCAATTTGCAACTAATGAAAAACTGTTTTTT. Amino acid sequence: CASSEAQFATNEKLFF.

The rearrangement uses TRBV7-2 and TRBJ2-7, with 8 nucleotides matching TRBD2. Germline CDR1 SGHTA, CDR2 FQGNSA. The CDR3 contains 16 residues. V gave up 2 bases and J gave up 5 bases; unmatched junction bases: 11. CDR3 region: CASSLSRPSGSHEQYF. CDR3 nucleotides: TGTGCCAGCAGCTTAAGCCGGCCTAGCGGGTCCCACGAGCAGTACTTC.

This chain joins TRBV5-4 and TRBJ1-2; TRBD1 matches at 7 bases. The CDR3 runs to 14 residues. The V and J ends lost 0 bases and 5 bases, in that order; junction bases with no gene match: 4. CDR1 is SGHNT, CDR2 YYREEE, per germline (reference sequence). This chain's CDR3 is CASSLETGDYGYTF. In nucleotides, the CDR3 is TGTGCCAGCAGCTTGGAAACAGGGGATTATGGCTACACCTTC.

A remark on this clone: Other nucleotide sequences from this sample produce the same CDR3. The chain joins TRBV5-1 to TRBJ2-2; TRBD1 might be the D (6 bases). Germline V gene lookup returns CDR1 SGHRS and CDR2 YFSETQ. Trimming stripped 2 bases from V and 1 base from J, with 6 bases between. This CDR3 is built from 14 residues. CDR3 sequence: CASSLQGNTGELFF. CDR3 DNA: TGCGCCAGCAGCTTACAGGGGAACACCGGGGAGCTGTTTTTT.

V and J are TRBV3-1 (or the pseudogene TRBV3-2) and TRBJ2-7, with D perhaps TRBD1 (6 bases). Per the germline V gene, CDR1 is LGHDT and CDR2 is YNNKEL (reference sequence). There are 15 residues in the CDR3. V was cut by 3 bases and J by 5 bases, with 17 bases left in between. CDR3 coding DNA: TGTGCCAGCAGCCATAAATACAGGGTGGGTAACGAGCAGTACTTC. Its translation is CASSHKYRVGNEQYF.

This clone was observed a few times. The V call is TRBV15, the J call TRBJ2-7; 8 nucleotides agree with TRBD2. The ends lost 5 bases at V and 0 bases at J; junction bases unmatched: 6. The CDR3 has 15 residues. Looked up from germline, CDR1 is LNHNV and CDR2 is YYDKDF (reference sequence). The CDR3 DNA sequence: TGTGCCACCAGCTCTGAGCGGGGGTCCTCCTACGAGCAGTACTTC. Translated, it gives CATSSERGSSYEQYF.

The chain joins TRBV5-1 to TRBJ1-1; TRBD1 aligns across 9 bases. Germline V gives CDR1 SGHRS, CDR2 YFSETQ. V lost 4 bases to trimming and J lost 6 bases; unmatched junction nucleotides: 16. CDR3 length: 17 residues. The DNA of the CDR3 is TGCGCCAGCAGCCCGGTTGGGACAGGGTTGAATGTGGCTGAAGCTTTCTTT. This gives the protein CASSPVGTGLNVAEAFF.

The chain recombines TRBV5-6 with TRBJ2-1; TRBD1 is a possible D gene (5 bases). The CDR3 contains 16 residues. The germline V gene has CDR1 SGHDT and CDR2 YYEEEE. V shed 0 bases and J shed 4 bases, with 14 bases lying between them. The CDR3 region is CASSLDTGLGYNEQFF. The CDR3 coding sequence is TGTGCCAGCAGCTTGGACACAGGTTTAGGGTACAATGAGCAGTTCTTC.

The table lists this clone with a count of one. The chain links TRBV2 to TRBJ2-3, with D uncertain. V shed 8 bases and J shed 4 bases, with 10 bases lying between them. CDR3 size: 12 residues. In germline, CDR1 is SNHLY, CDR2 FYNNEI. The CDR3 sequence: CASLAESDTQYF. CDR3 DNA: TGTGCCAGCCTGGCGGAGTCAGATACGCAGTATTTT. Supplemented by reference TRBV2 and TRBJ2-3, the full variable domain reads EPEVTQTPSHQVTQMGQEVILRCVPISNHLYFYWYRQILGQKVEFLVSFYNNEISEKSEIFDDQFSVERPDGSNFTLKIRSTKLEDSAMYFCASLAESDTQYFGPGTRLTVL.

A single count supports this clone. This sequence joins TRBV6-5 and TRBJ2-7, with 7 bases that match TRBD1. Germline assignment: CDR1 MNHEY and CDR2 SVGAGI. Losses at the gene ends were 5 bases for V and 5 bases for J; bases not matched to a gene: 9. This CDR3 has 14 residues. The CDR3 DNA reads TGTGCCAGCAGTACGCGACAGGGCCACGACGAGCAGTACTTC. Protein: CASSTRQGHDEQYF.

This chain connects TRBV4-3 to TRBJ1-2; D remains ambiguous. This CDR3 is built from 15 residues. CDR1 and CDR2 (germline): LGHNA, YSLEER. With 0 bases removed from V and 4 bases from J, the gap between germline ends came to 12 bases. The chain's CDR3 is CASSQENSNIYGYTF. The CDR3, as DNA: TGCGCCAGCAGCCAAGAGAACAGTAACATCTATGGCTACACCTTC.

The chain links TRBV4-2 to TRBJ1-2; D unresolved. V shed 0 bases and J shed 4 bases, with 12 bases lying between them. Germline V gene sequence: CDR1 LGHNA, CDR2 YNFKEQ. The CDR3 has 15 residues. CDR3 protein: CASSQEETVFYGYTF. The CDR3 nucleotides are TGTGCCAGCAGCCAAGAGGAGACGGTGTTCTATGGCTACACCTTC.